The 22 T cell receptor beta chains reported below all come from one sample, sequenced in a study of blood T cell repertoires in COVID-19 (dated by TCRdb to 2019 to 2021). Preparation of the library involved the immunoSEQ multiplex PCR assay. The source is immuneACCESS, and TCRdb retained only in-frame sequences with V and J called. Part of the clones is not carried over; for the studies checked, unresolved V genes explain less than half of this, and the remainder is unexplained. The sample records some 58,000 clones, 80% to 90% of which are singletons. Clones ranked in the top ten supply under 5% of the sample. Sequencing input: peripheral blood. The receptor source for this set is a man over 45 with acute or convalescent COVID-19.

The chain combines TRBV7-9 with TRBJ2-3, with 7 bases that match TRBD1. With V trimmed by 2 bases and J by 2 bases, 4 bases remained unmatched. Per the germline V gene, CDR1 is SEHNR and CDR2 is FQNEAQ (reference sequence). The length of the CDR3 is 15 residues. The CDR3 spells CASSLKEGATDTQYF. As DNA, the CDR3 is TGTGCCAGCAGCTTAAAAGAGGGGGCCACAGATACGCAGTATTTT.

This chain joins TRBV30 and TRBJ1-1; perhaps TRBD1 as D (6 bases). V was shortened by 4 bases and J by 4 bases, with 16 bases between the two germline ends. The CDR3 extends over 14 amino acids. The germline V gene encodes CDR1 GTSNPN and CDR2 SVGIG (reference sequence). CDR3 loop: CAWNPGFRGTEAFF. Here the CDR3 DNA reads TGTGCCTGGAACCCTGGGTTCAGGGGCACTGAAGCTTTCTTT.

This sequence joins TRBV18 and TRBJ1-6; no firm D call. Trimming pared 0 bases from V and 5 bases from J, leaving 8 bases between. The germline CDR1 and CDR2 sequences are KGHSH and LQKENI. CDR3 length: 15 amino acids. This chain's CDR3 is CASSPPGLNNSPLHF. CDR3 nucleotide sequence: TGTGCCAGCTCACCACCCGGGTTAAATAATTCACCCCTCCACTTT.

V and J are TRBV13 and TRBJ2-1, with D perhaps TRBD2 (6 bases). CDR3 length: 16 residues. Trimming took 5 bases from V and 7 from J, leaving 21 bases between them. Germline CDR1 PRHDT, CDR2 FYEKMQ (reference sequence). This CDR3 reads CASSQLASSWGNEQFF. The CDR3, as DNA: TGTGCCAGCAGCCAGCTAGCGTCTTCCTGGGGAAATGAGCAGTTCTTC.

A few counts support this clone. This chain joins TRBV11-3 and TRBJ2-3; 8 bases align to TRBD2. The length of the CDR3 is 16 residues. Germline V CDR1 and CDR2: SGHNT, YENEEA. The V and J ends lost 5 bases and 5 bases, in that order; junction bases with no gene match: 12. This chain's CDR3 is CASSREGLAGLDTQYF. The CDR3 DNA sequence: TGTGCCAGCAGCCGGGAGGGGCTAGCGGGTTTAGATACGCAGTATTTT.

The chain has TRBV7-9 and TRBJ1-2, with 8 bases fitting TRBD1. V shed 5 bases, J shed 0 bases, and the junction held 11 bases outside the gene matches. CDR1 and CDR2 (germline): SEHNR, FQNEAQ (reference sequence). CDR3 length: 17 amino acids. CDR3 in amino acids: CASSPRGGQGTNYGYTF. For the CDR3, the DNA is TGTGCCAGCAGCCCTAGGGGCGGACAGGGAACTAACTATGGCTACACCTTC.

This chain links TRBV10-3 with TRBJ1-6; a weak D match, TRBD1 (5 bases). V was trimmed by 3 bases and J by 0 bases, leaving 18 bases between them. Germline loops: CDR1 ENHRY, CDR2 SYGVKD. The CDR3 runs 19 residues. CDR3 in DNA: TGTGCCATCAGTGAAGCGGGGCGAGGGCTAAGCTCCTATAATTCACCCCTCCACTTT. Translation gives CAISEAGRGLSSYNSPLHF.

The gene calls are TRBV28 and TRBJ2-2; 7 nucleotides line up with TRBD1. CDR1 MDHEN and CDR2 SYDVKM come from the germline V gene. V trimming: 5 bases; J trimming: 1 base; junction bases outside the gene matches: 7. The CDR3 covers 16 residues. CDR3 nucleotide sequence: TGTGCCAGCAGTCACGGACAGGTTCTGAACACCGGGGAGCTGTTTTTT. Its protein is CASSHGQVLNTGELFF.

The CDR3 region is CASSPGTGKGGELFF. The CDR3 nucleotides read TGTGCCAGCAGCCCAGGGACAGGGAAGGGCGGGGAGCTGTTTTTT. This chain joins TRBV7-3 and TRBJ2-2; the match to TRBD1 covers 9 bases. The CDR3 sequence is 15 residues long. Germline CDR1 SGHTA, CDR2 FQGTGA. V was pared by 5 bases and J by 7 bases, with 8 bases of the junction left unmatched.

V and J are TRBV9 and TRBJ1-2; TRBD1 aligns across 7 bases. The junction had 15 bases not matched to a gene; V was cut back by 5 bases and J by 5 bases. CDR3 length: 16 residues. Germline V gives CDR1 SGDLS, CDR2 YYNGEE. The chain's CDR3 is CASSAHATGTLYGYTF. CDR3 DNA sequence: TGTGCCAGCAGTGCTCATGCGACAGGGACCCTTTATGGCTACACCTTC.

In its sample, this clone was seen once. The rearrangement links TRBV18 to TRBJ1-4, with TRBD1 as a possible D gene (6 bases). Looked up from germline, CDR1 is KGHSH and CDR2 is LQKENI. V was trimmed by 3 bases and J by 5 bases, leaving 13 bases between them. The CDR3 totals 15 residues. CDR3 sequence: CASSPPGTPNEKLFF. CDR3 nucleotide sequence: TGTGCCAGCTCACCCCCCGGGACACCAAATGAAAAACTGTTTTTT.

The gene calls are TRBV28 and TRBJ2-7, with 7 bases that match TRBD1. The CDR3 extends over 12 amino acids. Trimming removed 7 bases from V and 2 bases from J; junction bases left unmatched: 2. Germline V gene sequence: CDR1 MDHEN, CDR2 SYDVKM. CDR3 sequence: CASKQGPYEQYF. CDR3 in DNA: TGTGCCAGCAAACAGGGGCCCTACGAGCAGTACTTC.

The chain links TRBV28 to TRBJ2-3; 14 bases are shared with TRBD2. CDR3 length: 14 amino acids. The junction had 5 bases not matched to a gene; V was cut back by 10 bases and J by 5 bases. Germline-derived CDR1 and CDR2 are MDHEN and SYDVKM. CDR3 sequence: CATLTSGGGDTQYF. DNA of the CDR3: TGTGCCACCCTGACTAGCGGGGGGGGAGATACGCAGTATTTT.

The chain has TRBV7-8 and TRBJ2-5; 9 nucleotides match TRBD2. Looked up from germline, CDR1 is SGHVS and CDR2 is FQNEAQ. Germline trimming cut 4 bases from V and 3 bases from J; bases unmatched to any gene: 6. The length of the CDR3 is 15 residues. This CDR3 reads CASSSQLAGKETQYF. CDR3 sequence (DNA): TGTGCCAGCAGCTCCCAACTAGCGGGCAAAGAGACCCAGTACTTC.

The V call is TRBV9, the J call TRBJ2-1, with 12 nucleotides matching TRBD2. The CDR3 is 16 residues long. Trimming cost V 4 bases and J 9 bases; bases outside gene matches: 11. Germline values: CDR1 SGDLS, CDR2 YYNGEE. CDR3 in amino acids: CASSPGASGGASEQFF. For the CDR3, the DNA is TGTGCCAGCAGCCCGGGGGCTAGCGGGGGGGCCAGTGAGCAGTTCTTC. Looking up the rest from reference TRBV9 and TRBJ2-1 gives the full variable domain: DSGVTQTPKHLITATGQRVTLRCSPRSGDLSVYWYQQSLDQGLQFLIQYYNGEERAKGNILERFSAQQFPDLHSELNLSSLELGDSALYFCASSPGASGGASEQFFGPGTRLTVL.

The chain is built from TRBV9 and TRBJ1-2; D is possibly TRBD1 (6 bases). V dropped 4 bases and J dropped 2 bases, with 15 bases sitting between them. The CDR3 spans 15 residues. Per germline, CDR1 SGDLS and CDR2 YYNGEE. CDR3 amino acids: CASSPSPGHNYGYTF. The DNA for the CDR3 is TGTGCCAGCAGCCCCTCCCCGGGACACAACTATGGCTACACCTTC.

The chain is built from TRBV28 and TRBJ2-1; 13 nucleotides agree with TRBD2. Germline values: CDR1 MDHEN, CDR2 SYDVKM. Germline trimming cut 9 bases from V and 5 bases from J; bases unmatched to any gene: 7. The CDR3 has 15 residues. The CDR3 DNA sequence: TGTGCCAGTTTACACGGGACTAGCGGGAACAATGAGCAGTTCTTC. Translation gives CASLHGTSGNNEQFF.

The chain couples TRBV30 to TRBJ1-1; D unclear. The length of the CDR3 is 11 residues. Deletions cut 7 bases from V and 4 bases from J, with 10 bases between. The V gene's germline CDR1 is GTSNPN and CDR2 SVGIG (reference sequence). For the CDR3, the DNA is TGTGCCTACACGCGGCGCACTGAAGCTTTCTTT. Its protein product is CAYTRRTEAFF.

V is TRBV9 and J is TRBJ1-2, with 9 positions matching TRBD1. Germline V gene data show CDR1 as SGDLS and CDR2 as YYNGEE. The CDR3 spans 15 residues. V lost 2 bases to trimming and J lost 5 bases; unmatched junction nucleotides: 7. The CDR3 DNA reads TGTGCCAGCAGCGTCACTTCGGGACAGGGATATGGCTACACCTTC. Residues: CASSVTSGQGYGYTF.

This chain links TRBV6-5 with TRBJ1-4, with D uncertain. Germline CDR1 reads MNHEY; CDR2 reads SVGAGI. Trimming left V 8 bases short and J 5 bases short, with 12 bases between. This CDR3 is 13 amino acids long. This CDR3 reads CASRYSTNEKLFF. CDR3 coding DNA: TGTGCCAGCCGGTATAGCACGAATGAAAAACTGTTTTTT.

The rearrangement joins TRBV9 to TRBJ1-4; no reliable D call. Germline V gives CDR1 SGDLS, CDR2 YYNGEE. This CDR3 contains 15 residues. V was trimmed by 2 bases and J by 6 bases, leaving 14 bases between them. CDR3 sequence: CASSVGQSRDEKLFF. CDR3 in DNA: TGTGCCAGCAGCGTTGGTCAGTCGCGGGATGAAAAACTGTTTTTT.

The V gene is TRBV6-5, the J gene TRBJ2-5; D not resolved. Trimming removed 2 bases from V and 10 bases from J, with 8 bases in between. This CDR3 has 11 residues. Germline V CDR1 and CDR2: MNHEY, SVGAGI. CDR3 nucleotides: TGTGCCAGCAGTTACGCCGGTGGCCAGTACTTC. It yields the protein CASSYAGGQYF.